What follows describes a single T cell receptor beta chain. Its specificity is unknown. Clones were sequenced by immunoSEQ multiplex PCR, and TCRdb holds only the in-frame ones, with some missing. Here the sample spans approximately 100,000 clones, more than 75% being singletons. The sample originates from a study of T cell clones after liver transplantation. The CDR3 is made up of 18 amino acids. The V gene end was trimmed by 0 bases and the J gene end by 2 bases; junction bases not matched to a gene: 7. Germline CDR1 is ENHRY and CDR2 is SYGVKD. General observations from the study: Small, mixed patient groups and varying post-transplant times limit these conclusions.

The genes are TRBV10-3 and TRBJ2-3, with 11 nucleotides matching TRBD2. The sequence was collected from a human donor who received a liver transplant. Sequenced here: CD4+ T cells from blood, sampled before liver transplant. The CDR3 DNA follows: TGTGCCATCAGTGAGTCGGTTGGGACTAGCGGACTCACAGATACGCAGTATTTT. This gives the protein CAISESVGTSGLTDTQYF.